This TCR beta chain was profiled in a study of molecular identifiers for immune sequencing clone quantification. Each CDR3 protein gets one entry after TCRdb re-called the PCR reads with MiXCR. The sample holds around 470,000 distinct CDR3 sequences, roughly a fifth seen once. This clonotype has ten or more counts. A read error may account for a junction end that differs from germline. CDR1 and CDR2 from the germline V gene are MNHEY and SMNVEV (reference sequence). CDR3 length: 12 residues. The material sequenced was naive CD8+ T cells from blood, with Jurkat cell RNA spiked in. Noted subset: FACS-sorted CD8+CD4-CCR7+CD45RA+ naive T cells. This chain connects TRBV27 to TRBJ2-7; TRBD2 might be the D (5 bases). The TCR was taken from a human donor in good health. Some libraries in this study had Jurkat cell RNA spiked in. CDR3 sequence: CASSFSGSEQYF. CDR3 nucleotide sequence: TGCGCCAGCAGCTTTTCTGGGAGCGAGCAGTACTTC.